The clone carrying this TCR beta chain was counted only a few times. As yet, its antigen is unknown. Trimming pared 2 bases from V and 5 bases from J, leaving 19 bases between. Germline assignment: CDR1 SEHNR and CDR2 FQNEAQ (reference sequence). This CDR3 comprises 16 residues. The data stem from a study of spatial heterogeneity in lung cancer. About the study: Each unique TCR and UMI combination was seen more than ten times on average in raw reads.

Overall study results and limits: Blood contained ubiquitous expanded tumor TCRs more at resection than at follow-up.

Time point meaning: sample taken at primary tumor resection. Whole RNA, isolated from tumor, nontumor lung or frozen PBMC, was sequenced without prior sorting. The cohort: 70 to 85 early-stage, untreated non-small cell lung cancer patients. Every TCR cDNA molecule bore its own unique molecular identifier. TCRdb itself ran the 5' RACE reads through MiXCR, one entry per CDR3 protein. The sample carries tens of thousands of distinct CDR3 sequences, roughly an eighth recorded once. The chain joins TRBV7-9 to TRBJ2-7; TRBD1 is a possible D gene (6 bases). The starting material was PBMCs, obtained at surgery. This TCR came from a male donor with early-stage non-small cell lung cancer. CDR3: CASSLLGRGEVNEQYF. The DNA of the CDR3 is TGTGCCAGCAGCTTATTGGGCAGGGGCGAAGTCAACGAGCAGTACTTC.